The 28 T cell receptor beta chains listed next were all sequenced from one sample in a study of T-cell memory formation after mild COVID-19. TCRdb called the 5' RACE reads again in MiXCR, with one record for every CDR3 protein. The sample carries roughly 130,000 distinct CDR3 sequences, about 16% recorded once. Sequences were obtained from PBMCs or a T cell subset sorted from them (not recorded which). The receptors were sampled from an adult woman who had mild COVID-19 (a few samples of this study predate the infection). Cell type and time point are not known.

The chain employs TRBV7-8 and TRBJ2-3; D remains unclear. V lost 5 bases to trimming and J lost 1 base, with 13 bases between them. CDR1 is SGHVS, CDR2 FQNEAQ, per germline. The CDR3 has 15 residues. The CDR3 here is CASSTTRGGTDTQYF. In nucleotides, the CDR3 is TGTGCCAGCAGCACGACCCGAGGTGGCACAGATACGCAGTATTTT.

The rearrangement joins TRBV30 to TRBJ2-7; D unclear. V was shortened by 6 bases and J by 4 bases, with 13 bases between the two germline ends. Per germline, CDR1 GTSNPN and CDR2 SVGIG (reference sequence). The CDR3 extends over 12 amino acids. DNA for the CDR3: TGTGCCTGCCACGGACGGCTTTACGAGCAGTACTTC. This gives the protein CACHGRLYEQYF.

In its sample, this clonotype was seen once. The chain employs TRBV2 and TRBJ2-3; TRBD2 matches at 9 bases. This CDR3 has 15 amino acids. Germline CDR1 SNHLY, CDR2 FYNNEI. Trimming cost V 5 bases and J 4 bases; bases outside gene matches: 7. The CDR3 is CASSLAGVESDTQYF. For the CDR3, the DNA is TGTGCCAGCAGTTTAGCGGGAGTCGAATCAGATACGCAGTATTTT. Drawing the rest from reference TRBV2 and TRBJ2-3, the complete variable domain is EPEVTQTPSHQVTQMGQEVILRCVPISNHLYFYWYRQILGQKVEFLVSFYNNEISEKSEIFDDQFSVERPDGSNFTLKIRSTKLEDSAMYFCASSLAGVESDTQYFGPGTRLTVL.

Only a few counts were recorded for this clonotype. The V call is TRBV4-1, the J call TRBJ2-5; 11 positions agree with TRBD2. This CDR3 contains 15 residues. With 0 bases clipped from V and 4 bases from J, the junction kept 1 base outside the gene matches. The germline gives CDR1 MGHRA, CDR2 YSYEKL. This CDR3 is CASSQEGLAVETQYF. For the CDR3, the DNA is TGCGCCAGCAGCCAAGAGGGACTAGCGGTAGAGACCCAGTACTTC.

CDR3 DNA: TGCAGTGCTAGAGACTGGGGACTAGCGGCCAACAATGAGCAGTTCTTC. Amino acid sequence: CSARDWGLAANNEQFF. The genes are TRBV20-1 and TRBJ2-1; 11 nucleotides line up with TRBD2. Germline V gene sequence: CDR1 DFQATT, CDR2 SNEGSKA (reference sequence). The CDR3 has 16 residues. Trimming cost V 0 bases and J 5 bases; bases outside gene matches: 6.

This rearrangement joins TRBV5-1 to TRBJ1-1, with D possibly TRBD1 on 5 matching bases. CDR1 and CDR2 from the germline V gene are SGHRS and YFSETQ. Trimming cost V 6 bases and J 1 base, with 16 bases left between them. The CDR3 is 15 amino acids. This CDR3 reads CASKGELKPNTEAFF. The CDR3 nucleotides read TGCGCCAGCAAAGGGGAACTCAAACCGAACACTGAAGCTTTCTTT. Complete variable domain (other parts from reference TRBV5-1 and TRBJ1-1): KAGVTQTPRYLIKTRGQQVTLSCSPISGHRSVSWYQQTPGQGLQFLFEYFSETQRNKGNFPGRFSGRQFSNSRSEMNVSTLELGDSALYLCASKGELKPNTEAFFGQGTRLTVV.

This clonotype was seen a few times. The chain carries TRBV14 and TRBJ2-2; the D is unclear. Trimming left V 3 bases short and J 0 bases short, with 20 bases between. The CDR3 spans 19 residues. From germline, CDR1 is SGHDN and CDR2 FVKESK. This chain's CDR3 is CASSHTSTRLDANTGELFF. The CDR3 DNA is TGTGCCAGCAGCCATACAAGCACCCGGCTCGACGCGAACACCGGGGAGCTGTTTTTT.

The sample holds many counts of this clonotype. The chain combines TRBV6-5 with TRBJ2-5, with no clear D. The germline V and J ends were trimmed by 5 bases and 5 bases, with 12 bases remaining between them. The CDR3 contains 13 residues. CDR1 is MNHEY and CDR2 is SVGAGI in the germline V gene. The CDR3 coding sequence is TGTGCCAGCAGTCGCTACCCTAGGGAGACCCAGTACTTC. Its translation is CASSRYPRETQYF.

The chain employs TRBV29-1 and TRBJ2-5, with D perhaps matching TRBD2 (7 bases). V dropped 0 bases and J dropped 4 bases, with 12 bases sitting between them. The CDR3 covers 14 residues. CDR1 SQVTM and CDR2 ANQGSEA come from the germline V gene. CDR3 protein: CSVEDQGRVETQYF. CDR3 sequence (DNA): TGCAGCGTTGAAGACCAGGGGAGGGTAGAGACCCAGTACTTC.

The rearrangement uses TRBV27 and TRBJ2-3; 7 bases match TRBD1. The length of the CDR3 is 16 residues. The V segment lost 5 bases and the J segment 11 bases; nucleotides outside the gene matches: 19. CDR1 and CDR2 from the germline V gene are MNHEY and SMNVEV (reference sequence). DNA for the CDR3: TGTGCCAGCAGTCCACGAAGGGGTGGGATCGGGACAGTGCAGTATTTT. This gives the protein CASSPRRGGIGTVQYF.

This clonotype was seen once. The chain recombines TRBV7-9 with TRBJ2-1; weak D call: TRBD1 (5 bases). Germline V gives CDR1 SEHNR, CDR2 FQNEAQ (reference sequence). Trimming took off 6 bases at V and 0 bases at J, with 21 bases between the two ends. The CDR3 is 18 amino acids. For the CDR3, the DNA is TGTGCCAGCAGTTCTTTAGGGGTCGGTGGAAGCTCCTACAATGAGCAGTTCTTC. Translation: CASSSLGVGGSSYNEQFF.

This chain connects TRBV6-2 or TRBV6-3 to TRBJ2-1; TRBD1 agrees at 10 bases. CDR1 is MNHEY and CDR2 is SVGEGT in the germline V gene. This CDR3 has 16 amino acids. After removal of 0 bases from V and 2 bases from J, the junction contained 1 base not matched to a gene. Written as DNA, the CDR3 is TGTGCCAGCAGTTACTCGGGGACAGGGGCCTACAATGAGCAGTTCTTC. It translates to CASSYSGTGAYNEQFF.

This clonotype was picked up a small number of times. The rearrangement links TRBV20-1 to TRBJ2-7; D possibly matches TRBD1 or TRBD2 (5 bases each). V lost 1 base and J lost 4, with 14 bases in between. The CDR3 covers 14 residues. Germline V lookup: CDR1 DFQATT, CDR2 SNEGSKA (reference sequence). In DNA form, the CDR3 reads TGCAGTGCTAGAGGATTCGGGACCCGATACGAGCAGTACTTC. It yields the protein CSARGFGTRYEQYF.

This clonotype was detected a few times. The rearrangement links TRBV29-1 to TRBJ2-7; perhaps TRBD2 as D (5 bases). Per the germline V gene, CDR1 is SQVTM and CDR2 is ANQGSEA. The CDR3 has 15 residues. V lost 2 bases to trimming and J lost 2 bases, with 16 bases between them. The CDR3 loop is CSVELEGRAPYEQYF. CDR3 nucleotides: TGCAGCGTTGAACTTGAGGGCCGGGCTCCCTACGAGCAGTACTTC.

V is TRBV6-2 or TRBV6-3 and J is TRBJ2-5, with TRBD2 matching over 7 bases. The CDR3 runs 15 residues. Germline V lookup: CDR1 MNHEY, CDR2 SVGEGT. With V trimmed by 0 bases and J by 7 bases, 8 bases remained unmatched. The CDR3 loop is CASSYSRTSGGTQYF. In DNA form, the CDR3 reads TGTGCCAGCAGTTACTCCAGGACCTCGGGAGGGACCCAGTACTTC.

The chain uses TRBV5-1 and TRBJ2-2, with 10 bases lining up with TRBD1. The CDR3 loop spans 15 amino acids. The V gene's germline CDR1 is SGHRS and CDR2 YFSETQ. The V gene end was trimmed by 0 bases and the J gene end by 6 bases; junction bases not matched to a gene: 2. CDR3 sequence: CASSLGDRGAGELFF. The CDR3 nucleotides are TGCGCCAGCAGCTTGGGGGACAGGGGCGCCGGGGAGCTGTTTTTT.

CDR3 amino acids: CASSLDREATQYF. CDR3 DNA sequence: TGTGCCAGCAGCTTAGACAGGGAGGCGACCCAGTACTTC. J is TRBJ2-5 and V is TRBV7-3; D is possibly TRBD1 (7 bases). The CDR3 loop spans 13 amino acids. Germline-derived CDR1 and CDR2 are SGHTA and FQGTGA. V lost 2 bases, J lost 7 bases, and 11 bases lay in between.

This clonotype was found a few times. The rearrangement links TRBV7-8 to TRBJ1-1; TRBD1 is a possible D gene (6 bases). V lost 6 bases and J 5 bases, leaving 10 bases between the germline ends. CDR3 length equals 12 residues. Germline V CDR1 and CDR2: SGHVS, FQNEAQ. The CDR3 DNA is TGTGCCAGCAGGCCACAGGGAACTGAAGCTTTCTTT. Its translation is CASRPQGTEAFF.

This clonotype was seen a handful of times. The chain combines TRBV20-1 with TRBJ2-4; D call uncertain. The germline V gene encodes CDR1 DFQATT and CDR2 SNEGSKA (reference sequence). CDR3 length: 10 amino acids. Trimming left V 6 bases short and J 4 bases short, with 4 bases between. In DNA form, the CDR3 reads TGCAGTGCCAGAAAAAACATTCAGTACTTC. Protein sequence: CSARKNIQYF.

The chain carries TRBV12-3 or TRBV12-4 and TRBJ2-3; D is perhaps TRBD1 or TRBD2 (5 bases each). Trimming removed 7 bases at V and 3 bases at J, with 17 bases between. This CDR3 spans 15 amino acids. The CDR3 reads CASTFMGDVTDTQYF. CDR3 in DNA: TGTGCCAGCACCTTTATGGGGGATGTTACAGATACGCAGTATTTT.

The chain joins TRBV7-8 to TRBJ2-1; D is unclear. Trimming took off 1 base at V and 0 bases at J, with 16 bases between the two ends. The CDR3 is made up of 18 amino acids. The germline gives CDR1 SGHVS, CDR2 FQNEAQ. The DNA for the CDR3 is TGTGCCAGCAGCTTAGGTCTCGGTCGGGCCACCTCCTACAATGAGCAGTTCTTC. Translating it yields CASSLGLGRATSYNEQFF. Drawing the rest from reference TRBV7-8 and TRBJ2-1, the complete variable domain is GAGVSQSPRYKVAKRGQDVALRCDPISGHVSLFWYQQALGQGPEFLTYFQNEAQLDKSGLPSDRFFAERPEGSVSTLKIQRTQQEDSAVYLCASSLGLGRATSYNEQFFGPGTRLTVL.

A single count supports this clonotype. The chain combines TRBV5-6 with TRBJ2-1, with D uncertain. The V end lost 2 bases, the J end lost 9 bases, and 21 bases lay between the germline ends. Germline loops: CDR1 SGHDT, CDR2 YYEEEE. CDR3 size: 16 residues. CDR3 coding DNA: TGTGCCAGCAGCTTAGTCCCTGTCCCAACTAAGGGTGAGCAGTTCTTC. Its protein product is CASSLVPVPTKGEQFF. The variable domain in full, with the rest retrieved from reference TRBV5-6 and TRBJ2-1, is DAGVTQSPTHLIKTRGQQVTLRCSPKSGHDTVSWYQQALGQGPQFIFQYYEEEERQRGNFPDRFSGHQFPNYSSELNVNALLLGDSALYLCASSLVPVPTKGEQFFGPGTRLTVL.

This clonotype was detected ten times or more. This sequence joins TRBV20-1 and TRBJ2-7; D perhaps matches TRBD2 (6 bases). The CDR3 has 14 amino acids. V lost 5 bases and J lost 7, with 21 bases in between. Germline CDR1 DFQATT, CDR2 SNEGSKA (reference sequence). In DNA form, the CDR3 reads TGCAGTGCTCAATACCGGGGCCCGGCGGGAGAGCAGTACTTC. This translates into CSAQYRGPAGEQYF.

The rearrangement uses TRBV28 and TRBJ2-7, with 7 bases aligning to TRBD1. Trimming at V came to 5 bases and at J to 7 bases, leaving 8 bases not matched to a gene. Looked up from germline, CDR1 is MDHEN and CDR2 is SYDVKM. This CDR3 has 13 residues. The CDR3 DNA sequence: TGTGCCAGCAGTCAGACAGGGTTGGGGGAGCAGTACTTC. Translated: CASSQTGLGEQYF.

J is TRBJ2-3 and V is TRBV4-1; a possible D gene is TRBD2 (5 bases). V was cut by 5 bases and J by 1 base, with 13 bases left in between. The V gene's germline CDR1 is MGHRA and CDR2 YSYEKL. The CDR3 contains 15 residues. The CDR3 nucleotides are TGCGCCAGCAGCTATCGCGCGGAGGGCACAGATACGCAGTATTTT. Translating gives CASSYRAEGTDTQYF.

This clonotype was counted only a few times. The chain is built from TRBV29-1 and TRBJ2-7; 9 nucleotides align to TRBD1. Germline V lookup: CDR1 SQVTM, CDR2 ANQGSEA. The length of the CDR3 is 15 residues. The ends lost 0 bases at V and 3 bases at J; junction bases unmatched: 6. CDR3 in DNA: TGCAGCGTTGAAGATAATGGACAGGGGATCTACGAGCAGTACTTC. Its protein is CSVEDNGQGIYEQYF.

The genes are TRBV24-1 and TRBJ2-2; 9 positions match TRBD2. CDR1 and CDR2 (germline): KGHDR, SFDVKD. The CDR3 is made up of 14 amino acids. J lost 1 base, V lost 9 bases, and 2 bases had no gene match. In DNA, the CDR3 is TGTGCCACCCGGCGGGGGGGGAACACCGGGGAGCTGTTTTTT. Its translation is CATRRGGNTGELFF.

This clonotype showed up just a few times. The chain couples TRBV7-9 to TRBJ1-1; D not certain. CDR3 length equals 13 residues. The V gene's germline CDR1 is SEHNR and CDR2 FQNEAQ (reference sequence). The germline V and J ends were trimmed by 1 base and 1 base, with 4 bases remaining between them. This chain's CDR3 is CASSLESNTEAFF. The CDR3 DNA sequence: TGTGCCAGCAGCTTAGAGTCGAACACTGAAGCTTTCTTT.